This TCR beta chain was sequenced during a study of spatial heterogeneity in lung cancer. Whole-study context: The average count in raw reads for each unique TCR and UMI combination exceeded nine appearances.

Every molecule of TCR cDNA had its own unique molecular identifier. TCRdb processed the 5' RACE reads anew with MiXCR; each CDR3 protein has one entry. The top ten clones hold under 20% of a sample with about 13,000 distinct CDR3 sequences, approximately 2.9% of them seen once. Described time point: sample taken at primary tumor resection. The cohort: 70 to 75 early-stage, untreated non-small cell lung cancer patients. No cell sorting; template was whole RNA from tumor, lung tissue or PBMC. Study-level findings and limits: Counts that tracked tumor mutation counts were those of expanded intratumoral alpha and beta TCRs.

In this sample, this clonotype turned up a few times. Its antigen is undetermined. This receptor was taken from a male donor with early-stage non-small cell lung cancer. Material: lung tumor tissue, obtained at surgery.

CDR3 bases: TGCAGCGTTGGGGGGGGGGCAGATACGCAGTATTTT. As protein: CSVGGGADTQYF. The rearrangement uses TRBV29-1 and TRBJ2-3, with 7 positions matching TRBD2. The germline V gene has CDR1 SQVTM and CDR2 ANQGSEA. V was clipped by 4 bases and J by 4 bases; unmatched bases: 2. The CDR3 consists of 12 residues.